The 23 T cell receptor beta chains listed next were all sequenced from one sample in a study of T cell responses to AZD1222 COVID-19 vaccine. The repertoire was sequenced with immunoSEQ multiplex PCR; TCRdb's copy has only in-frame clones and lacks some. The sample lists about 130,000 clones; roughly nine tenths were seen once. Sample: peripheral blood, taken 28 days after the second AZD1222 dose. These receptors were obtained from an adult who received the AZD1222 COVID-19 vaccine.

This clone came up a few times. The V call is TRBV11-3, the J call TRBJ2-1, with 9 bases fitting TRBD2. J gave up 6 bases and V 5 bases, and 14 bases lay outside the gene matches. In germline, CDR1 is SGHNT, CDR2 YENEEA. The CDR3 has 17 amino acids. CDR3 protein: CASSPSTGTSSGNEQFF. CDR3 DNA sequence: TGTGCCAGCAGCCCGTCTACCGGGACTAGCTCTGGCAATGAGCAGTTCTTC.

The chain combines TRBV30 with TRBJ2-3; unclear D gene. The CDR3 totals 11 residues. Germline V gives CDR1 GTSNPN, CDR2 SVGIG (reference sequence). The germline V and J ends were trimmed by 2 bases and 5 bases, with 5 bases remaining between them. The CDR3 bases are TGTGCCTGGAGTAGAAGAGATACGCAGTATTTT. It specifies CAWSRRDTQYF.

The V call is TRBV5-4, the J call TRBJ1-2; 9 bases match TRBD1. Trimming cost V 4 bases and J 7 bases; bases outside gene matches: 11. The CDR3 runs to 15 residues. CDR1 and CDR2 (germline): SGHNT, YYREEE (reference sequence). The CDR3 nucleotides are TGTGCCAGCAGCCTCCCCGGGACAGGGTGGGGTGGCTACACCTTC. Its protein product is CASSLPGTGWGGYTF.

In this sample, this clone turned up many times. The V gene is TRBV5-8, the J gene TRBJ2-7; no clear D gene. This CDR3 has 14 amino acids. Germline V gene data show CDR1 as SGHTS and CDR2 as YDEGEE. Trimming cost V 2 bases and J 2 bases, with 11 bases left between them. CDR3 DNA: TGTGCCAGCAGCTTAACGCTGGGGACCTACGAGCAGTACTTC. Protein sequence: CASSLTLGTYEQYF.

The rearrangement uses TRBV7-9 and TRBJ1-1; D is undetermined. V lost 5 bases and J 1 base, leaving 14 bases between the germline ends. Germline V gene lookup returns CDR1 SEHNR and CDR2 FQNEAQ (reference sequence). This CDR3 spans 15 amino acids. CDR3 coding DNA: TGTGCCAGCAGCCCACCTTCTCTGAAGAACACTGAAGCTTTCTTT. Residues: CASSPPSLKNTEAFF.

The CDR3, as DNA: TGTGCCAGCAGTTACTTTGCAGGAACTGGAAACACCATATATTTT. Translated: CASSYFAGTGNTIYF. This chain links TRBV6-5 with TRBJ1-3; D remains ambiguous. The length of the CDR3 is 15 residues. From germline, CDR1 is MNHEY and CDR2 SVGAGI. Trimming cost V 1 base and J 2 bases, with 9 bases left between them.

The chain is built from TRBV20-1 and TRBJ2-1, with TRBD2 identical over 10 bases. The CDR3 spans 16 residues. With V trimmed by 3 bases and J by 3 bases, 8 bases remained unmatched. Germline loops: CDR1 DFQATT, CDR2 SNEGSKA (reference sequence). The CDR3 DNA is TGCAGTGCTAGTGGCCTCACTAGCGGGGTCTACAATGAGCAGTTCTTC. Translated: CSASGLTSGVYNEQFF.

The chain has TRBV19 and TRBJ1-1; 9 positions match TRBD1. V shed 5 bases and J 5 bases; nucleotides not matched to a gene: 6. Germline V gives CDR1 LNHDA, CDR2 SQIVND (reference sequence). The CDR3 is made up of 14 amino acids. The CDR3 DNA follows: TGTGCCAGTAGTGAACAGGGGGCTTGGACTGAAGCTTTCTTT. Translating gives CASSEQGAWTEAFF.

This clone was seen only once. The genes are TRBV3-1 (or the pseudogene TRBV3-2) and TRBJ2-1; 8 bases are shared with TRBD2. The CDR3 contains 18 residues. Germline loops: CDR1 LGHDT, CDR2 YNNKEL (reference sequence). The V segment lost 0 bases and the J segment 2 bases; nucleotides outside the gene matches: 9. CDR3 nucleotide sequence: TGTGCCAGCAGCCAAGAACGGCGGGGGGTGCCTCCCTACAATGAGCAGTTCTTC. This codes for CASSQERRGVPPYNEQFF.

The V call is TRBV7-9, the J call TRBJ2-1, with D tentatively TRBD1 (5 bases). CDR1 SEHNR and CDR2 FQNEAQ come from the germline V gene (reference sequence). This CDR3 has 16 residues. V was pared by 1 base and J by 6 bases, with 16 bases between. CDR3 sequence (DNA): TGTGCCAGCAGCTTAGGGGTTCAGGGAACGTCCAATGAGCAGTTCTTC. Protein product: CASSLGVQGTSNEQFF.

This chain connects TRBV6-5 to TRBJ2-3, with D possibly matching TRBD2 (6 bases). CDR3 size: 11 residues. With 8 bases removed from V and 7 bases from J, the gap between germline ends came to 10 bases. Per germline, CDR1 MNHEY and CDR2 SVGAGI. The CDR3 region is CASSLANTQYF. Written as DNA, the CDR3 is TGTGCCAGCTCTCTAGCGAATACGCAGTATTTT.

The rearrangement uses TRBV12-3 or TRBV12-4 and TRBJ1-2; tentatively, D is TRBD1 (5 bases). CDR3 length equals 13 residues. Trimming removed 7 bases from V and 7 bases from J, with 16 bases in between. CDR3 coding DNA: TGTGCCAGCAACTGGGGCAGGGAGGGTGGCTACACCTTC. Encoded protein: CASNWGREGGYTF.

The chain couples TRBV29-1 to TRBJ1-2; the match to TRBD1 covers 9 bases. Germline V gene data show CDR1 as SQVTM and CDR2 as ANQGSEA. V lost 4 bases, J lost 8 bases, and 8 bases stayed unmatched. There are 13 residues in the CDR3. The CDR3 sequence is CSVGGTGPRGYTF. For the CDR3, the DNA is TGCAGCGTTGGGGGGACAGGGCCGCGCGGCTACACCTTC.

V is TRBV20-1 and J is TRBJ2-4, with D unresolved. The CDR3 length is 11 residues. The germline V and J ends were trimmed by 7 bases and 0 bases, with 4 bases remaining between them. CDR1 DFQATT and CDR2 SNEGSKA come from the germline V gene (reference sequence). CDR3 protein: CSGLAKNIQYF. Written as DNA, the CDR3 is TGCAGTGGGCTAGCCAAAAACATTCAGTACTTC.

This sequence joins TRBV3-1 (or the pseudogene TRBV3-2) and TRBJ2-5, with TRBD2 as a possible D gene (6 bases). Trimming cost V 1 base and J 5 bases, with 14 bases left between them. The CDR3 covers 15 residues. Germline CDR1 LGHDT, CDR2 YNNKEL (reference sequence). The CDR3 DNA reads TGTGCCAGCAGCCAAGTAGGTAGCGGTTGGGAGACCCAGTACTTC. This translates into CASSQVGSGWETQYF.

The CDR3 DNA sequence: TGTGCCAGCAGTTCTTCCGGGACAGGGCTTTGGGAGACCCAGTACTTC. Encoded protein: CASSSSGTGLWETQYF. The gene calls are TRBV27 and TRBJ2-5; 9 nucleotides match TRBD1. This CDR3 has 16 amino acids. The germline V gene encodes CDR1 MNHEY and CDR2 SMNVEV (reference sequence). Trimming removed 4 bases from V and 5 bases from J; junction bases left unmatched: 11.

The chain carries TRBV3-1 (or the pseudogene TRBV3-2) and TRBJ2-3, with D unresolved. Trimming removed 5 bases at V and 2 bases at J, with 8 bases between. CDR1 LGHDT and CDR2 YNNKEL come from the germline V gene (reference sequence). This CDR3 region has 13 residues. This CDR3 is CASSLVSTDTQYF. The CDR3 nucleotides read TGTGCCAGCAGCTTAGTCTCCACAGATACGCAGTATTTT.

V is TRBV3-1 (or the pseudogene TRBV3-2) and J is TRBJ1-1; D may be TRBD1 (6 bases). Germline V gene sequence: CDR1 LGHDT, CDR2 YNNKEL (reference sequence). This CDR3 has 12 amino acids. Between the trimmed V and J ends, which lost 9 bases and 2 bases, there was a span of 10 bases. The CDR3 sequence is CASQQGNTEAFF. CDR3 sequence (DNA): TGTGCCAGTCAACAGGGTAACACTGAAGCTTTCTTT.

This clone is a singleton in its sample. This chain joins TRBV2 and TRBJ1-1; unclear D gene. Germline V gene lookup returns CDR1 SNHLY and CDR2 FYNNEI. V dropped 6 bases and J dropped 0 bases, with 2 bases sitting between them. The CDR3 loop spans 11 amino acids. Here the CDR3 DNA reads TGTGCCAGCAGGATGAACACTGAAGCTTTCTTT. Translated: CASRMNTEAFF.

This clone was found once. The rearrangement joins TRBV5-1 to TRBJ2-1; TRBD2 is a possible D gene (6 bases). The germline gives CDR1 SGHRS, CDR2 YFSETQ. Trimming took 2 bases from V and 7 from J, leaving 22 bases between them. The CDR3 contains 17 residues. Here the CDR3 reads CASSFPGGVLGDNEQFF. The CDR3 nucleotides are TGCGCCAGCAGCTTCCCGGGCGGGGTGTTGGGGGATAATGAGCAGTTCTTC.

The gene calls are TRBV12-3 or TRBV12-4 and TRBJ1-5; D unclear. Trimming pared 8 bases from V and 0 bases from J, leaving 5 bases between. The CDR3 is 12 residues long. The CDR3 DNA is TGTGCCAGCCGTTATAGCAATCAGCCCCAGCATTTT. Translated, it gives CASRYSNQPQHF.

This sequence joins TRBV10-1 and TRBJ2-7; 9 nucleotides match TRBD1. The CDR3 covers 16 residues. Germline V lookup: CDR1 WNHNN, CDR2 SYGVQD (reference sequence). Unmatched junction bases numbered 11, after V lost 3 bases and J lost 5 bases. CDR3 in amino acids: CASSEGRGQGLHEQYF. The CDR3 nucleotides are TGCGCCAGCAGTGAAGGGAGGGGACAGGGTCTCCACGAGCAGTACTTC.

V usage is TRBV21-1 and J usage is TRBJ2-2; TRBD2, the table's D call, was not compared with the DNA. TRBV21-1 is reported as a pseudogene. The length of the CDR3 is 18 residues. The CDR3 sequence: CASSKRVAGGKNTGELFF. CDR3 sequence (DNA): TGTGCCAGCAGCAAAAGAGTAGCGGGGGGAAAGAACACCGGGGAGCTGTTTTTT.